The TCR beta chain under discussion was sequenced for a study of blood T cell repertoires in COVID-19. Study-level background: Sample material is recorded as cDNA or gDNA derived from T cells, B-cell-depleted T cells, or PBMCs.

The CDR3 sequence is 16 residues long. V gave up 1 base and J gave up 5 bases, with 17 bases separating them. CDR1 is SGHTS, CDR2 YDEGEE, per germline. Everyone who took part was 18 to 89 years old, and they came from over 20 US areas. The authors' processing: It was from reference gene primer amplification that nucleated cell counts were estimated. Repertoires were generated with immunoSEQ multiplex PCR, while TCRdb's copy carries only in-frame clones and drops some. For V, J and clone size, that table is used; D and trimming come from the DNA. The sample gives about 140,000 clones, roughly 81% of which show up once; about 3.4% is in the top ten.

This chain links TRBV5-8 with TRBJ2-3, with a tentative D call TRBD2 (6 bases). Input material: PBMCs or T cells enriched from blood (not recorded which). The TCR originated in a woman aged 45-59 years with acute COVID-19. The DNA for the CDR3 is TGTGCCAGCAGCTTGCTGGTAGCGGCCCTGGGAGATACGCAGTATTTT. The encoded protein is CASSLLVAALGDTQYF.